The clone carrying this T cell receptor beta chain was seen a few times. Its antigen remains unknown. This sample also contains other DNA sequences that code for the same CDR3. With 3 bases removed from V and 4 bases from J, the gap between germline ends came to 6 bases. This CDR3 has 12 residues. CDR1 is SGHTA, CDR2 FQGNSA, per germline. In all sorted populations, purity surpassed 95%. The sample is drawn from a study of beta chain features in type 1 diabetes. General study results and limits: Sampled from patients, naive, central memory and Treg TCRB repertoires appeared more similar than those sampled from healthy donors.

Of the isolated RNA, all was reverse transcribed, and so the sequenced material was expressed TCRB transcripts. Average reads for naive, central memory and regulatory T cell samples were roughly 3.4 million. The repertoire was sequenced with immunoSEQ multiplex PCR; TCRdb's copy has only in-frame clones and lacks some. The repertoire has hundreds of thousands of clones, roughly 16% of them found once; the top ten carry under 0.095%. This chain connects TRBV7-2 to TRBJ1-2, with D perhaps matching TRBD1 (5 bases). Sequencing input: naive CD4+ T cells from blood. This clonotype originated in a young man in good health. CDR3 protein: CASSLGVYGYTF. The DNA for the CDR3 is TGTGCCAGCAGCTTGGGGGTCTATGGCTACACCTTC.